The 13 T cell receptor beta chains below come from one sample, sequenced in a study of molecular identifiers for immune sequencing clone quantification. In TCRdb, the PCR reads were re-called with MiXCR into one record per CDR3 protein. The profile shows about 630,000 distinct CDR3 sequences, about 25% of them singletons. Material for sequencing was naive CD8+ T cells from blood, with Jurkat cell RNA spiked in. This sample's subset: FACS-sorted CD8+CD4-CCR7+CD45RA+ naive T cells. Receptors originate from a human donor in good health. Some libraries in this study had Jurkat cell RNA spiked in.

This clonotype appeared a few times. The gene calls are TRBV11-2 and TRBJ2-7; TRBD1 aligns across 7 bases. Germline values: CDR1 SGHAT, CDR2 FQNNGV. Trimming cost V 5 bases and J 3 bases; bases outside gene matches: 10. The CDR3 is made up of 15 amino acids. CDR3 nucleotides: TGTGCCAGCAGCACACTAGGACAGGACCACTACGAGCAGTACTTC. It yields the protein CASSTLGQDHYEQYF.

About this clonotype: A much larger clone differs by one base, so this may be a read error. The chain carries TRBV28 and TRBJ2-5; a weak D match, TRBD1 (6 bases). This CDR3 has 13 amino acids. The V gene's germline CDR1 is MDHEN and CDR2 SYDVKM. Here the CDR3 reads CTSSFSGAETQYF. The CDR3 nucleotides read TGTACCAGCAGTTTCTCAGGGGCAGAGACCCAGTACTTC.

The sample holds many counts of this clonotype. The J gene is TRBJ2-7, the V gene TRBV27, with a possible D match to TRBD2 (5 bases). CDR3 size: 13 residues. Trimming took 5 bases from V and 6 from J, leaving 14 bases between them. Germline assignment: CDR1 MNHEY and CDR2 SMNVEV (reference sequence). CDR3 region: CASSPTSSPEQYF. DNA of the CDR3: TGTGCCAGCAGTCCCACTAGTTCCCCCGAGCAGTACTTC.

This clonotype was found many times. This sequence joins TRBV19 and TRBJ2-7; 12 positions match TRBD2. V shed 9 bases, J shed 3 bases, and the junction held 6 bases outside the gene matches. CDR1 is LNHDA, CDR2 SQIVND, per germline (reference sequence). The CDR3 is made up of 14 amino acids. The CDR3, as DNA: TGTGCCAGCAGCATGACTAGCGGGAGCTACGAGCAGTACTTC. Translated: CASSMTSGSYEQYF.

This clonotype came up a few times. The chain employs TRBV12-3 or TRBV12-4 and TRBJ1-5; 7 nucleotides match TRBD1. The CDR3 has 14 amino acids. Trimming took 5 bases from V and 6 from J; bases not matched to a gene: 7. CDR3 in amino acids: CASSPGTAVQPQHF. CDR3 sequence (DNA): TGTGCCAGCAGTCCGGGGACAGCGGTTCAGCCCCAGCATTTT.

The chain is built from TRBV30 and TRBJ1-5; 7 positions agree with TRBD1. Trimming cost V 5 bases and J 2 bases; bases outside gene matches: 6. This CDR3 is built from 14 residues. Germline values: CDR1 GTSNPN, CDR2 SVGIG (reference sequence). CDR3 sequence: CAWATGIGNQPQHF. The CDR3 nucleotides read TGTGCCTGGGCGACAGGGATCGGCAATCAGCCCCAGCATTTT.

This clonotype was seen more than once but under ten times. The chain recombines TRBV12-3 or TRBV12-4 with TRBJ2-6; D ambiguous. The CDR3 length is 18 residues. V lost 5 bases to trimming and J lost 0 bases, with 17 bases between them. CDR3 protein: CASSPYLMDRSGANVLTF. The CDR3 DNA is TGTGCCAGCAGTCCTTATTTGATGGATCGCTCTGGGGCCAACGTCCTGACTTTC.

This clonotype appeared many times. V usage is TRBV7-9 and J usage is TRBJ2-3; perhaps TRBD2 as D (6 bases). The V gene's germline CDR1 is SEHNR and CDR2 FQNEAQ (reference sequence). This CDR3 is 13 amino acids long. V was pared by 5 bases and J by 4 bases, with 10 bases between. CDR3 residues: CASSPGVSDTQYF. CDR3 DNA: TGTGCCAGCAGCCCGGGGGTTTCAGATACGCAGTATTTT.

This clonotype was picked up many times. The chain has TRBV5-6 and TRBJ1-5; D might be TRBD1 (6 bases). The CDR3 is made up of 15 amino acids. Trimming cost V 4 bases and J 3 bases, with 14 bases left between them. CDR1 and CDR2 (germline): SGHDT, YYEEEE. DNA for the CDR3: TGTGCCAGCAGCGAGAGGACAGCATCCAATCAGCCCCAGCATTTT. The encoded protein is CASSERTASNQPQHF.

This clonotype came up many times. The chain combines TRBV9 with TRBJ2-3, with a tentative D call TRBD1 (6 bases). The germline V and J ends were trimmed by 0 bases and 4 bases, with 15 bases remaining between them. Germline CDR1 is SGDLS and CDR2 is YYNGEE. The CDR3 has 16 amino acids. Written as DNA, the CDR3 is TGTGCCAGCAGCGTAGGCAGGGGCCGTGATGCAGATACGCAGTATTTT. It specifies CASSVGRGRDADTQYF. Filled out from reference TRBV9 and TRBJ2-3, the complete variable domain reads DSGVTQTPKHLITATGQRVTLRCSPRSGDLSVYWYQQSLDQGLQFLIQYYNGEERAKGNILERFSAQQFPDLHSELNLSSLELGDSALYFCASSVGRGRDADTQYFGPGTRLTVL.

The chain combines TRBV4-3 with TRBJ1-4; TRBD1 is a possible D gene (6 bases). The CDR3 loop spans 15 amino acids. With 0 bases removed from V and 4 bases from J, the gap between germline ends came to 9 bases. CDR1 is LGHNA and CDR2 is YSLEER in the germline V gene. As DNA, the CDR3 is TGCGCCAGCAGCCAAGAGGACAGCCGTAATGAAAAACTGTTTTTT. It encodes CASSQEDSRNEKLFF.

This chain links TRBV7-9 with TRBJ2-7; 10 bases map to TRBD1. The ends lost 0 bases at V and 6 bases at J; junction bases unmatched: 5. Looked up from germline, CDR1 is SEHNR and CDR2 is FQNEAQ (reference sequence). The CDR3 has 15 residues. CDR3 amino acids: CASSLAGTGVGEQYF. DNA of the CDR3: TGTGCCAGCAGCTTAGCGGGGACAGGGGTGGGCGAGCAGTACTTC.

This chain joins TRBV6-1 and TRBJ1-3; no firm D call. Germline assignment: CDR1 MNHNS and CDR2 SASEGT. There are 15 residues in the CDR3. V was cut by 7 bases and J by 0 bases, with 13 bases left in between. CDR3 DNA sequence: TGTGCCAGCATCGAAGGGAGGAGCTCTGGAAACACCATATATTTT. It codes for CASIEGRSSGNTIYF.